Below, 2 T cell receptor beta chains from the same sample are listed, as sequenced in a study of shared clonotypes between healthy human individuals. Profiled with immunoSEQ multiplex PCR; TCRdb holds only in-frame clones, not every one. The profile shows over 1.4 million clones, around 97% of them singletons. Source material: naive CD4+ T cells sorted from blood. Documented subset: CD45RA+ positively selected. Every receptor here comes from a man aged 25-40 years in good health.

V and J are TRBV6-6 and TRBJ2-4; TRBD1 agrees at 7 bases. Germline V gene data show CDR1 as MNHNY and CDR2 as SVGAGI (reference sequence). This CDR3 spans 11 amino acids. V lost 0 bases, J lost 15 bases, and 2 bases stayed unmatched. The CDR3 DNA sequence: TGTGCCAGCAGTTACTCGACAGGGTTGTACTTC. This encodes CASSYSTGLYF.

The V gene is TRBV30, the J gene TRBJ1-4, with 9 bases identical to TRBD1. Trimming removed 3 bases from V and 10 bases from J; junction bases left unmatched: 9. The CDR3 covers 14 residues. Germline V lookup: CDR1 GTSNPN, CDR2 SVGIG (reference sequence). DNA of the CDR3: TGTGCCTGGAGGGAAATTCCGACAGGGGGAAAACTGTTTTTT. It specifies CAWREIPTGGKLFF. Full variable domain (remainder filled in from reference TRBV30 and TRBJ1-4): SQTIHQWPATLVQPVGSPLSLECTVEGTSNPNLYWYRQAAGRGLQLLFYSVGIGQISSEVPQNLSASRPQDRQFILSSKKLLLSDSGFYLCAWREIPTGGKLFFGSGTQLSVL.